The 15 T cell receptor beta chains below come from one sample, sequenced in a study of Ad26.COV2.S vaccination and SARS-CoV-2 variants. Produced via immunoSEQ multiplex PCR; TCRdb's table is partial and in-frame only. The sample lists approximately 340,000 clones, about 92% occurring once. Sample: peripheral blood, taken after recovery from COVID-19. These receptors were collected from a human donor who had recovered from COVID-19.

The chain uses TRBV10-3 and TRBJ1-4, with D possibly matching TRBD1 (6 bases). The ends were cut back, 6 bases at V and 8 bases at J, with 16 bases in the middle. Looked up from germline, CDR1 is ENHRY and CDR2 is SYGVKD. The CDR3 spans 14 residues. The CDR3 loop reads CAIRGASRTEKLFF. The CDR3 DNA follows: TGTGCCATCAGGGGGGCCTCGAGAACCGAAAAACTGTTTTTT.

The chain employs TRBV6-5 and TRBJ2-7; D may be TRBD1 (5 bases). The V gene lost 7 bases and the J gene lost 3 bases, with 10 bases spanning the gap. Germline V gives CDR1 MNHEY, CDR2 SVGAGI. This CDR3 is built from 12 residues. CDR3 nucleotides: TGTGCCAGCAACGCCGACAGCTACGAGCAGTACTTC. Encoded protein: CASNADSYEQYF.

V and J are TRBV19 and TRBJ1-1; the match to TRBD1 covers 8 bases. The junction had 10 bases not matched to a gene; V was cut back by 5 bases and J by 5 bases. CDR3 length: 15 amino acids. Germline V gene data show CDR1 as LNHDA and CDR2 as SQIVND (reference sequence). CDR3 sequence (DNA): TGTGCCAGTAGTCTGAAGACAGGGGCTTGGACTGAAGCTTTCTTT. It specifies CASSLKTGAWTEAFF.

V gene TRBV6-1 combines with J gene TRBJ1-5; D possibly corresponds to TRBD1 (6 bases). The V end was cut by 5 bases, the J end by 6 bases, with 11 bases between. The CDR3 has 13 amino acids. Germline CDR1 and CDR2: MNHNS and SASEGT. CDR3 region: CASSIQGSQPQHF. CDR3 DNA sequence: TGTGCCAGCAGTATACAGGGAAGTCAGCCCCAGCATTTT.

This clone was counted once. The chain combines TRBV20-1 with TRBJ2-1; no reliable D call. Trimming took 5 bases from V and 4 from J, leaving 6 bases between them. The CDR3 is 11 amino acids. Per germline, CDR1 DFQATT and CDR2 SNEGSKA (reference sequence). CDR3 coding DNA: TGCAGTGCTCCCAAGTACAATGAGCAGTTCTTC. Translated, it gives CSAPKYNEQFF.

The chain carries TRBV12-5 and TRBJ1-5; D is possibly TRBD1 (5 bases). The CDR3 covers 15 residues. Germline lookup yields CDR1 LGHNT and CDR2 FRNRAP. V dropped 6 bases and J dropped 2 bases, with 14 bases sitting between them. CDR3 amino acids: CASGSGALGNQPQHF. DNA for the CDR3: TGTGCTAGTGGATCCGGGGCCCTGGGCAATCAGCCCCAGCATTTT.

The V gene is TRBV25-1, the J gene TRBJ2-2, with D hard to call. V lost 6 bases and J 6 bases, leaving 17 bases between the germline ends. Germline CDR1 reads MGHDK; CDR2 reads SYGVNS. The CDR3 covers 15 residues. CDR3 sequence reads: CASSQYPGNAGELFF. The DNA of the CDR3 is TGTGCCAGCAGCCAATATCCAGGCAACGCCGGGGAGCTGTTTTTT.

The rearrangement joins TRBV9 to TRBJ1-4; no firm D call. This CDR3 region has 16 residues. From germline, CDR1 is SGDLS and CDR2 YYNGEE. V was clipped by 4 bases and J by 4 bases, with 17 bases between them. The CDR3 coding sequence is TGTGCCAGCAGCCCAACCGGAGCAGTACTTAATGAAAAACTGTTTTTT. Its translation is CASSPTGAVLNEKLFF.

The V gene is TRBV19, the J gene TRBJ2-7, with 7 bases aligning to TRBD1. The V gene's germline CDR1 is LNHDA and CDR2 SQIVND (reference sequence). The ends lost 6 bases at V and 3 bases at J; junction bases unmatched: 11. CDR3 length equals 15 residues. The CDR3 loop reads CASRKTGDPFYEQYF. The DNA of the CDR3 is TGTGCCAGTAGAAAAACAGGGGACCCCTTCTACGAGCAGTACTTC.

The chain is built from TRBV9 and TRBJ1-5; D not resolved. This CDR3 is built from 15 residues. V lost 0 bases, J lost 3 bases, and 10 bases lay in between. In germline, CDR1 is SGDLS, CDR2 YYNGEE. The CDR3 nucleotides read TGTGCCAGCAGCGTAGGAGGCGCTTACAATCAGCCCCAGCATTTT. Its protein is CASSVGGAYNQPQHF.

This sequence joins TRBV12-3 or TRBV12-4 and TRBJ2-3, with D uncertain. This CDR3 is built from 11 residues. Between the trimmed V and J ends, which lost 5 bases and 6 bases, there was a span of 6 bases. The DNA of the CDR3 is TGTGCCAGCAGTAAAACGGATACGCAGTATTTT. The encoded protein is CASSKTDTQYF.

The V and J genes are TRBV19 and TRBJ2-4; the D call may be TRBD1 or TRBD2 (7 bases each). V lost 11 bases and J 3 bases, leaving 17 bases between the germline ends. The CDR3 is 14 residues long. Germline-derived CDR1 and CDR2 are LNHDA and SQIVND (reference sequence). The CDR3 loop reads CAPGGGLSKNIQYF. CDR3 nucleotide sequence: TGTGCCCCAGGGGGGGGGTTGAGCAAAAACATTCAGTACTTC.

This rearrangement joins TRBV11-2 to TRBJ1-1, with 10 nucleotides matching TRBD1. The CDR3 totals 16 residues. CDR1 and CDR2 (germline): SGHAT, FQNNGV. V trimming: 3 bases; J trimming: 5 bases; junction bases outside the gene matches: 9. Here the CDR3 DNA reads TGTGCCAGCAGCTTGGGACAGGGGTCCCCGAAGACTGAAGCTTTCTTT. As protein: CASSLGQGSPKTEAFF.

This clone was picked up a small number of times. The CDR3 DNA sequence: TGTGCCAGCAGCATCCGGGACAAATATCAGCCCCAGCATTTT. It translates to CASSIRDKYQPQHF. V is TRBV5-6 and J is TRBJ1-5; the D gene is possibly TRBD1 (6 bases). This CDR3 has 14 amino acids. The germline V and J ends were trimmed by 4 bases and 5 bases, with 13 bases remaining between them. The germline V gene encodes CDR1 SGHDT and CDR2 YYEEEE.

The gene calls are TRBV11-2 and TRBJ2-6; D unclear. The CDR3 length is 14 residues. Germline loops: CDR1 SGHAT, CDR2 FQNNGV. Trimming cost V 3 bases and J 0 bases, with 3 bases left between them. The CDR3 loop reads CASSFSSGANVLTF. The DNA of the CDR3 is TGTGCCAGCAGCTTTAGCTCTGGGGCCAACGTCCTGACTTTC. The full variable domain, rest sourced from reference TRBV11-2 and TRBJ2-6, is EAGVAQSPRYKIIEKRQSVAFWCNPISGHATLYWYQQILGQGPKLLIQFQNNGVVDDSQLPKDRFSAERLKGVDSTLKIQPAKLEDSAVYLCASSFSSGANVLTFGAGSRLTVL.